These 27 T cell receptor beta chains were all obtained from the same sample, sequenced in a study of cytomegalovirus exposure and HLA in healthy donors. The PCR used 60 Vbeta and 13 Jbeta primers. Data came from immunoSEQ multiplex PCR; TCRdb stores just in-frame clones and leaves some out. The data contain about 180,000 clones, approximately 84% of them singletons. Sequences were obtained from PBMCs. The receptors come from a woman aged 50 to 65 in good health and CMV-seropositive.

V and J are TRBV5-6 and TRBJ2-7; 15 bases fit TRBD2. The V gene end was trimmed by 1 base and the J gene end by 9 bases; junction bases not matched to a gene: 2. Looked up from germline, CDR1 is SGHDT and CDR2 is YYEEEE. The CDR3 sequence is 14 residues long. The CDR3 nucleotides read TGTGCCAGCAGCTTGCCGGGACTAGCGGGAGGGCAGTACTTC. Protein: CASSLPGLAGGQYF.

The chain is built from TRBV18 and TRBJ1-2; the D is unclear. CDR3 length: 14 residues. Trimming shortened V by 3 bases and J by 0 bases, and 8 bases separated the two germline ends. The germline CDR1 and CDR2 sequences are KGHSH and LQKENI. CDR3 in amino acids: CASSPARPNYGYTF. The CDR3 DNA reads as TGTGCCAGCTCACCGGCACGTCCTAACTATGGCTACACCTTC.

With regard to this clone: One junction end disagrees with the germline gene, perhaps due to a read error. The chain couples TRBV7-2 to TRBJ2-3, with 7 bases lining up with TRBD1. CDR1 and CDR2 (germline): SGHTA, FQGNSA. The CDR3 contains 16 residues. For the CDR3, the DNA is TGTGCCAACAGCTTAGAGGGACAGCGGTTCACAGATACGCAGTATTTT. Translation gives CANSLEGQRFTDTQYF.

The rearrangement joins TRBV5-1 to TRBJ2-5; 10 nucleotides agree with TRBD2. This CDR3 region has 15 residues. Losses at the gene ends were 5 bases for V and 1 base for J; bases not matched to a gene: 5. CDR1 is SGHRS, CDR2 YFSETQ, per germline. The CDR3 protein is CASSLAGASQETQYF. Here the CDR3 DNA reads TGCGCCAGCAGTCTAGCGGGAGCGTCCCAAGAGACCCAGTACTTC.

The chain couples TRBV4-3 to TRBJ1-2, with a tentative D call TRBD1 (6 bases). The CDR3 covers 12 residues. V shed 3 bases and J shed 8 bases, with 10 bases lying between them. Germline V CDR1 and CDR2: LGHNA, YSLEER. CDR3 DNA sequence: TGCGCCAGCAGCCAGGGGGCGCGGGGCTACACCTTC. This codes for CASSQGARGYTF.

This clone was counted a single time. The CDR3 here is CASSQWTGGNQPQHF. CDR3 DNA: TGCGCCAGCAGCCAGTGGACAGGGGGCAATCAGCCCCAGCATTTT. This sequence joins TRBV4-1 and TRBJ1-5; 9 bases fit TRBD1. Germline V gene sequence: CDR1 MGHRA, CDR2 YSYEKL. After removal of 3 bases from V and 2 bases from J, the junction contained 2 bases not matched to a gene. The CDR3 has 15 amino acids.

V gene TRBV4-3 combines with J gene TRBJ2-7; 9 bases map to TRBD1. Germline loops: CDR1 LGHNA, CDR2 YSLEER. The CDR3 consists of 15 residues. The ends lost 3 bases at V and 3 bases at J; junction bases unmatched: 6. The CDR3 region is CASSQLPGQGYEQYF. The CDR3 coding sequence is TGCGCCAGCAGCCAGCTACCGGGACAGGGCTACGAGCAGTACTTC.

Of note for this clone: Mismatch with germline at one junction end may stem from a read error. As DNA, the CDR3 is TGTGCCAGCGGCCGGGACAGGGGGCGAAGTGGGGCCAACGGCCTGACTTTC. Translating gives CASGRDRGRSGANGLTF. V usage is TRBV27 and J usage is TRBJ2-6; 12 nucleotides match TRBD1. There are 17 residues in the CDR3. The germline V gene has CDR1 MNHEY and CDR2 SMNVEV (reference sequence).

This chain joins TRBV19 and TRBJ1-5, with 9 bases matching TRBD1. This CDR3 comprises 13 residues. From germline, CDR1 is LNHDA and CDR2 SQIVND (reference sequence). Losses at the gene ends were 5 bases for V and 4 bases for J; bases not matched to a gene: 0. CDR3 amino acids: CASSGTGNQPQHF. As DNA, the CDR3 is TGTGCCAGTAGTGGGACAGGGAATCAGCCCCAGCATTTT.

The genes are TRBV28 and TRBJ2-4; D remains ambiguous. The CDR3 totals 13 residues. The germline gives CDR1 MDHEN, CDR2 SYDVKM. The V and J ends lost 2 bases and 7 bases respectively, with 9 bases between them. CDR3 nucleotide sequence: TGTGCCAGCAGTTTAGGGTGGAGTAACATTCAGTACTTC. This codes for CASSLGWSNIQYF.

This clone was seen a handful of times. Here the CDR3 reads CASSSQTGSTEAFF. The CDR3 bases are TGTGCCAGCAGCTCACAGACAGGGAGCACTGAAGCTTTCTTT. The chain links TRBV7-6 to TRBJ1-1; 7 positions match TRBD1. V lost 4 bases and J lost 4; bases outside the gene matches: 6. Germline assignment: CDR1 SGHVS and CDR2 FNYEAQ. This CDR3 comprises 14 residues.

This clone came up once. The rearrangement links TRBV11-2 to TRBJ1-1, with a possible D match to TRBD1 (6 bases). The germline V gene encodes CDR1 SGHAT and CDR2 FQNNGV. The germline V and J ends were trimmed by 4 bases and 4 bases, with 16 bases remaining between them. There are 15 residues in the CDR3. CDR3 bases: TGTGCCAGCAGCTCCGGGGGGGGCGGGGCCACTGAAGCTTTCTTT. Translation: CASSSGGGGATEAFF.

This clone was recorded only once. The CDR3 region has the DNA TGTGCCAGCAGTGACGAACTGGTCCGGAGCAATCAGCCCCAGCATTTT. It translates to CASSDELVRSNQPQHF. The chain links TRBV2 to TRBJ1-5; D gene unclear. The CDR3 sequence is 16 residues long. CDR1 and CDR2 (germline): SNHLY, FYNNEI. The V end lost 3 bases, the J end lost 1 base, and 13 bases lay between the germline ends. The full variable domain, its missing parts supplied by reference TRBV2 and TRBJ1-5, is EPEVTQTPSHQVTQMGQEVILRCVPISNHLYFYWYRQILGQKVEFLVSFYNNEISEKSEIFDDQFSVERPDGSNFTLKIRSTKLEDSAMYFCASSDELVRSNQPQHFGDGTRLSIL.

A single count supports this clone. The V gene is TRBV28, the J gene TRBJ1-2; D perhaps matches TRBD1 (5 bases). The CDR3 consists of 14 residues. Trimming left V 2 bases short and J 8 bases short, with 15 bases between. Germline CDR1 and CDR2: MDHEN and SYDVKM. The CDR3 coding sequence is TGTGCCAGCAGTTTAAGGGGCCAGGAGGGAGGCTACACCTTC. It translates to CASSLRGQEGGYTF.

The chain carries TRBV6-5 and TRBJ1-5; perhaps TRBD1 as D (6 bases). The ends were cut back, 6 bases at V and 2 bases at J, with 14 bases in the middle. From germline, CDR1 is MNHEY and CDR2 SVGAGI. The CDR3 is 15 residues long. In DNA form, the CDR3 reads TGTGCCAGCAGCTCGGGGACAAGCGGCAATCAGCCCCAGCATTTT. Its translation is CASSSGTSGNQPQHF.

This chain links TRBV12-5 with TRBJ2-1; TRBD1 agrees at 12 bases. The CDR3 consists of 14 residues. In germline, CDR1 is LGHNT, CDR2 FRNRAP. The J segment lost 9 bases and the V segment lost 6 bases, leaving 6 bases of the junction unmatched. CDR3 sequence (DNA): TGTGCTAGTGGCCCGGGACAGGGGGCCGGTGAGCAGTTCTTC. Protein product: CASGPGQGAGEQFF.

The gene calls are TRBV6-5 and TRBJ2-2; the D gene is possibly TRBD2 (5 bases). Germline lookup yields CDR1 MNHEY and CDR2 SVGAGI. V was cut by 3 bases and J by 6 bases, with 17 bases left in between. This CDR3 spans 16 amino acids. The CDR3 here is CASSYLEVSAAGELFF. DNA of the CDR3: TGTGCCAGCAGTTATTTGGAGGTTTCGGCCGCCGGGGAGCTGTTTTTT.

The CDR3 region has the DNA TGTGCCAGCAGCACGGGGGGGGCCACCTATTTT. Its translation is CASSTGGATYF. V usage is TRBV28 and J usage is TRBJ1-3, with a weak D call TRBD1 (6 bases). Germline V lookup: CDR1 MDHEN, CDR2 SYDVKM. V gave up 6 bases and J gave up 16 bases, with 16 bases separating them. The CDR3 length is 11 residues.

The sample holds one count of this clone. The chain recombines TRBV11-2 with TRBJ1-2; D possibly corresponds to TRBD1 (6 bases). The CDR3 length is 14 residues. Looked up from germline, CDR1 is SGHAT and CDR2 is FQNNGV. Between the trimmed V and J ends, which lost 4 bases and 4 bases, there was a span of 13 bases. The CDR3 reads CASSSQGGPYGYTF. The CDR3 DNA follows: TGTGCCAGCAGCTCCCAAGGGGGACCCTATGGCTACACCTTC.

In this sample, this clone turned up a few times. The gene calls are TRBV5-6 and TRBJ2-7, with 7 bases matching TRBD1. CDR1 is SGHDT, CDR2 YYEEEE, per germline. V gave up 4 bases and J gave up 9 bases; unmatched junction bases: 10. CDR3 length equals 13 residues. The CDR3 sequence is CASSQGDTTRQYF. CDR3 nucleotide sequence: TGTGCCAGCAGCCAGGGGGACACCACCCGGCAGTACTTC.

Only a few counts were recorded for this clone. This rearrangement joins TRBV30 to TRBJ1-6; D uncertain. The CDR3 sequence is 14 residues long. The V and J ends lost 2 bases and 8 bases respectively, with 13 bases between them. Germline CDR1 is GTSNPN and CDR2 is SVGIG (reference sequence). This chain's CDR3 is CAWSRLGSDSPLHF. The DNA of the CDR3 is TGTGCCTGGAGTAGGTTAGGGAGCGATTCACCCCTCCACTTT.

This clone was counted between two and nine times. J is TRBJ1-1 and V is TRBV9, with 7 positions matching TRBD1. J was trimmed by 6 bases and V by 4 bases; bases with no gene match: 3. This CDR3 has 12 residues. CDR1 is SGDLS and CDR2 is YYNGEE in the germline V gene. CDR3 residues: CASSQGGPEAFF. The CDR3 coding sequence is TGTGCCAGCAGCCAGGGGGGCCCTGAAGCTTTCTTT.

The V gene is TRBV29-1, the J gene TRBJ1-2; D might be TRBD1 (6 bases). V was trimmed by 3 bases and J by 2 bases, leaving 13 bases between them. From germline, CDR1 is SQVTM and CDR2 ANQGSEA. The CDR3 length is 14 residues. The CDR3 region has the DNA TGCAGCGTTGAGGTGACAGGAGCGAACTATGGCTACACCTTC. Amino acid sequence: CSVEVTGANYGYTF.

V is TRBV5-1 and J is TRBJ2-7, with TRBD2 identical over 8 bases. Germline loops: CDR1 SGHRS, CDR2 YFSETQ. There are 18 residues in the CDR3. The junction had 18 bases not matched to a gene; V was cut back by 2 bases and J by 5 bases. CDR3 DNA: TGCGCCAGCAGCTTCCGGGGGGGGTATGGTATAGCGGACGACGAGCAGTACTTC. Amino acid sequence: CASSFRGGYGIADDEQYF.

This clone appeared a few times. The V and J genes are TRBV29-1 and TRBJ2-2; D possibly corresponds to TRBD1 (5 bases). This CDR3 contains 15 residues. The germline gives CDR1 SQVTM, CDR2 ANQGSEA. V was trimmed by 4 bases and J by 3 bases, leaving 15 bases between them. The CDR3 here is CSVGGRGTDTGELFF. The CDR3 nucleotides are TGCAGCGTTGGGGGAAGGGGAACCGACACCGGGGAGCTGTTTTTT.

The genes are TRBV11-2 and TRBJ2-7; a possible D gene is TRBD1 (6 bases). The ends were cut back, 4 bases at V and 0 bases at J, with 16 bases in the middle. Germline lookup yields CDR1 SGHAT and CDR2 FQNNGV. The CDR3 totals 16 residues. Here the CDR3 reads CASSSITRGHSYEQYF. In DNA form, the CDR3 reads TGTGCCAGCAGCTCCATTACCAGGGGACACTCCTACGAGCAGTACTTC.

This chain uses TRBV10-2 with TRBJ2-7; TRBD2 matches at 13 bases. The CDR3 has 14 residues. The V and J ends lost 7 bases and 2 bases, in that order; junction bases with no gene match: 2. Looked up from germline, CDR1 is WSHSY and CDR2 is SAAADI. The CDR3 loop is CASKGLAGAYEQYF. DNA of the CDR3: TGCGCCAGCAAAGGACTAGCGGGGGCCTACGAGCAGTACTTC.